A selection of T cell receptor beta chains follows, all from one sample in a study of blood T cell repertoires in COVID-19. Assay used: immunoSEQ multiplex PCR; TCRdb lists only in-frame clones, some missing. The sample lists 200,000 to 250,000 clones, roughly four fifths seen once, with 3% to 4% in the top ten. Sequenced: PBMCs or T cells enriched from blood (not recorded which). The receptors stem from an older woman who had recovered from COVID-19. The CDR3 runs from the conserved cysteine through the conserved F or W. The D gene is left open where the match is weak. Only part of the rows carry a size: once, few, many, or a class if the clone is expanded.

TGCAGCGTCGCGGACAGGGTCTCTAATGAAAAACTGTTTTTT | CSVADRVSNEKLFF | TRBD1 | TRBJ1-4 | - | TRBV29-1 | 14
TGCGCCAGCAGCTTGGCCCCGGGACTAGCGGGTGGAAATACGCAGTTCTTC | CASSLAPGLAGGNTQFF | TRBD2 | TRBJ2-1 | - | TRBV5-1 | 17
TGTGCCAGCAGTTACGACAGGGAATATGGCTACACCTTC | CASSYDREYGYTF | TRBD1 | TRBJ1-2 | - | TRBV6-6 | 13
TGCGCCAGCAGCCGGGTAGACAGGGCTGACGGGGAAAAACTGTTTTTT | CASSRVDRADGEKLFF | TRBD1 | TRBJ1-4 | few | TRBV4-3 | 16
TGTGCCATCAGTACTAGCGGCCTTAACACCGGGGAGCTGTTTTTT | CAISTSGLNTGELFF | TRBD2 | TRBJ2-2 | - | TRBV10-3 | 15
TGTGCCATCAGTGAGTCGAACAGGGGCACAGATACGCAGTATTTT | CAISESNRGTDTQYF | - | TRBJ2-3 | - | TRBV10-3 | 15
TGTGCCAGCAGCCTTCGGTCTAGCCGGGCCTACGAGCAGTACTTC | CASSLRSSRAYEQYF | - | TRBJ2-7 | - | TRBV7-9 | 15
TGTGCCAGCAGCGCTCCGGGACAGGGGGCCAACGAGCAGTACTTC | CASSAPGQGANEQYF | TRBD1 | TRBJ2-7 | - | TRBV5-8 | 15
TGTGCCTGGAGCCCGGGACAGGGGCTTGACACCATATATTTT | CAWSPGQGLDTIYF | TRBD1 | TRBJ1-3 | - | TRBV30 | 14
TGTGCCAGCACCCCACCAGGGCTCCGCACCGGGGAGCTGTTTTTT | CASTPPGLRTGELFF | - | TRBJ2-2 | many | TRBV5-6 | 15
TGTGCCAGCAGAGCACCGGGACAGCAGAATGAAAAACTGTTTTTT | CASRAPGQQNEKLFF | TRBD1 | TRBJ1-4 | - | TRBV6-5 | 15
TGTGCCAGCAGCTTAATAGCAAGCGGGGGGGATACGCAGTATTTT | CASSLIASGGDTQYF | TRBD2 | TRBJ2-3 | - | TRBV7-9 | 15
TGCGCCAGCAGCTTGACAGGGCTCTCTGGGGCCAACGTCCTGACTTTC | CASSLTGLSGANVLTF | - | TRBJ2-6 | once | TRBV5-1 | 16
TGTGCCAGCAGTTACCCCTCGGCAGGAAAGAACACTGAAGCTTTCTTT | CASSYPSAGKNTEAFF | - | TRBJ1-1 | - | TRBV6-2/TRBV6-3 | 16
TGTGCCAGCAGCATGACCGGGACAGGGGGCTGGAACACCGGGGAGCTGTTTTTT | CASSMTGTGGWNTGELFF | TRBD1 | TRBJ2-2 | - | TRBV7-6 | 18
TGTGCCAGCAGCTTAATGGGGGGCTCCTACGAGCAGTACTTC | CASSLMGGSYEQYF | - | TRBJ2-7 | - | TRBV7-2 | 14
TGTGCCAGCAGCTTTGATAGGGGCACCGGGGAGCTGTTTTTT | CASSFDRGTGELFF | - | TRBJ2-2 | once | TRBV6-5 | 14
TGTGCCAGCAGTCCGACGGGGGGCGGCACAGATACGCAGTATTTT | CASSPTGGGTDTQYF | - | TRBJ2-3 | - | TRBV27 | 15
TGTGCCAGCAGGGGGTCAGGGGCTCTCTATGGCTACACCTTC | CASRGSGALYGYTF | - | TRBJ1-2 | - | TRBV3-1/TRBV3-2 | 14
TGTGCCAGCAGCTCTCGGGACTGGAGCTCCTACGAGCAGTACTTC | CASSSRDWSSYEQYF | - | TRBJ2-7 | - | TRBV5-5 | 15
TGTGCCAGCAGTTACTTTAGGGGCGAGCAGTACTTC | CASSYFRGEQYF | - | TRBJ2-7 | - | TRBV6-6 | 12
TGTGCCAGCAGCCTCCGGACTAGCGGGGCTTCCAATGAGCAGTTCTTC | CASSLRTSGASNEQFF | TRBD2 | TRBJ2-1 | - | TRBV11-3 | 16
TGTGCCAGTAACAGGGCTGGGGCCAACGTCCTGACTTTC | CASNRAGANVLTF | - | TRBJ2-6 | - | TRBV19 | 13
TGTGCCAGCAGTTCCCTCTCCTCGTCCTCCTACGAGCAGTACTTC | CASSSLSSSSYEQYF | - | TRBJ2-7 | few | TRBV27 | 15
TGTGCCAGCAGGGGGGACAGCTCTGGAAACACCATATATTTT | CASRGDSSGNTIYF | TRBD1 | TRBJ1-3 | - | TRBV2 | 14
TGTGCCAGCAGCTTGGGTACGGGGCAAGAGACCCAGTACTTC | CASSLGTGQETQYF | - | TRBJ2-5 | - | TRBV5-4 | 14
TGTGCCAGCAGTTTAGGCAGGTCAGTGAACACTGAAGCTTTCTTT | CASSLGRSVNTEAFF | - | TRBJ1-1 | - | TRBV27 | 15
TGTGCCAGCAGCTTTCCGGGACTAGCGGCCGACAATGAGCAGTTCTTC | CASSFPGLAADNEQFF | TRBD2 | TRBJ2-1 | - | TRBV5-4 | 16
TGCAGCGTTCGCGTGGACAGCCGAGAGACCCAGTACTTC | CSVRVDSRETQYF | - | TRBJ2-5 | - | TRBV29-1 | 13
TGTGCCAGCTCACCAGCACAGGGGGATCAGCCCCAGCATTTT | CASSPAQGDQPQHF | TRBD1 | TRBJ1-5 | - | TRBV18 | 14
TGCGCCAGCAGCCAAGACTCGGTGCCCGGGGAGCTGTTTTTT | CASSQDSVPGELFF | - | TRBJ2-2 | - | TRBV4-3 | 14